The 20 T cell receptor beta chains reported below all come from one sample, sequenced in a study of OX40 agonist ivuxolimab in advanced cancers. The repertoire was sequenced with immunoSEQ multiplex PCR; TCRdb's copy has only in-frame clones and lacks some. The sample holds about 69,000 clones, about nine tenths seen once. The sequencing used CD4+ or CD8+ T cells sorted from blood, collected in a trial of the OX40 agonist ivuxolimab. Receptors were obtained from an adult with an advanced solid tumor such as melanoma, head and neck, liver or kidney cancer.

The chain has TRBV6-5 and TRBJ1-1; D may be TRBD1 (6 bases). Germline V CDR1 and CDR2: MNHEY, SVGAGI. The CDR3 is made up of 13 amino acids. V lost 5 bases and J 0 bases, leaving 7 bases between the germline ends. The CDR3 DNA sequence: TGTGCCAGCAGTAGACAGGTGAACACTGAAGCTTTCTTT. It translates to CASSRQVNTEAFF.

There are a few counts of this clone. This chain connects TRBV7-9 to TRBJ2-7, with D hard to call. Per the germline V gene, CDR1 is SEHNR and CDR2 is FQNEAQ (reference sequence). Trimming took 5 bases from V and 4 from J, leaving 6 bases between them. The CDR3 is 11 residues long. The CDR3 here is CASSIQYEQYF. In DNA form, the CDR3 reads TGTGCCAGCAGCATCCAATACGAGCAGTACTTC.

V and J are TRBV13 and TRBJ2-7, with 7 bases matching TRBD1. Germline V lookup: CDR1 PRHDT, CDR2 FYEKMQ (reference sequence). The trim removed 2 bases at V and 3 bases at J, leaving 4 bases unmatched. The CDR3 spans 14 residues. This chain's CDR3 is CASSLRDSFYEQYF. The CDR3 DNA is TGTGCCAGCAGCTTAAGGGACAGTTTCTACGAGCAGTACTTC. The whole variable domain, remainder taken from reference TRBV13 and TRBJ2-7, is AAGVIQSPRHLIKEKRETATLKCYPIPRHDTVYWYQQGPGQDPQFLISFYEKMQSDKGSIPDRFSAQQFSDYHSELNMSSLELGDSALYFCASSLRDSFYEQYFGPGTRLTVT.

The CDR3 here is CASSVVTGRAEAFF. The CDR3 coding sequence is TGTGCCAGCAGCGTAGTAACAGGACGGGCCGAAGCTTTCTTT. The V and J genes are TRBV9 and TRBJ1-1; a possible D gene is TRBD1 (5 bases). CDR1 is SGDLS and CDR2 is YYNGEE in the germline V gene. V was pared by 0 bases and J by 8 bases, with 14 bases between. CDR3 length: 14 amino acids.

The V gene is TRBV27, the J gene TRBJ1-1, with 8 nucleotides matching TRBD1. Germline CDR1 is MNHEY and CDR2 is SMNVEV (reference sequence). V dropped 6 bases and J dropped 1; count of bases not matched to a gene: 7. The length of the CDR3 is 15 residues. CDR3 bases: TGTGCCAGCAGGCTAAACGACAGGGGGAACACTGAAGCTTTCTTT. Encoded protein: CASRLNDRGNTEAFF.

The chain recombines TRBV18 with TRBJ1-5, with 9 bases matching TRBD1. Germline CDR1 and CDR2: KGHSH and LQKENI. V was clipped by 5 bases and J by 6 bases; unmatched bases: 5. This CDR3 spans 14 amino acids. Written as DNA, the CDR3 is TGTGCCAGCTCAACAGACAGGGGGATTCAGCCCCAGCATTTT. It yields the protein CASSTDRGIQPQHF.

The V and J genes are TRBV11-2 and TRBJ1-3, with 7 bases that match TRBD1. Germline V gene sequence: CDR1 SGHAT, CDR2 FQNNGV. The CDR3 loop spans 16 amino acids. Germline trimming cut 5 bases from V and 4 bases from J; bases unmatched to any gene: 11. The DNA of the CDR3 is TGTGCCAGCAGCCTTGAGGGGGCGTTGATCGGAAACACCATATATTTT. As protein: CASSLEGALIGNTIYF. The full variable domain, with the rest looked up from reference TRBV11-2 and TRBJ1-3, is EAGVAQSPRYKIIEKRQSVAFWCNPISGHATLYWYQQILGQGPKLLIQFQNNGVVDDSQLPKDRFSAERLKGVDSTLKIQPAKLEDSAVYLCASSLEGALIGNTIYFGEGSWLTVV.

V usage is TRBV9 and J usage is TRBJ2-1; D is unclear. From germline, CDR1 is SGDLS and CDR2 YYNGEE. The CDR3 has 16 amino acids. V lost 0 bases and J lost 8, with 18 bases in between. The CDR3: CASSVGVGSYDHEQFF. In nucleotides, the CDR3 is TGTGCCAGCAGCGTAGGGGTGGGTAGCTATGACCATGAGCAGTTCTTC.

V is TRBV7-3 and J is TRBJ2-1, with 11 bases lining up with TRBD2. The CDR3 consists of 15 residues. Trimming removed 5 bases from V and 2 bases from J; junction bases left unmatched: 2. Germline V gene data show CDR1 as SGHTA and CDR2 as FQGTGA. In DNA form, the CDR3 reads TGTGCCAGCAGCCCGACTAGCGGGGCCTACAATGAGCAGTTCTTC. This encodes CASSPTSGAYNEQFF.

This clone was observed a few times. The CDR3 coding sequence is TGTGCCAGTCGCCCGGGACAGGCCAATTCACCCCTCCACTTT. Translating it yields CASRPGQANSPLHF. V usage is TRBV19 and J usage is TRBJ1-6, with 8 bases lining up with TRBD1. Losses at the gene ends were 8 bases for V and 7 bases for J; bases not matched to a gene: 7. The CDR3 contains 14 residues. The germline V gene encodes CDR1 LNHDA and CDR2 SQIVND (reference sequence).

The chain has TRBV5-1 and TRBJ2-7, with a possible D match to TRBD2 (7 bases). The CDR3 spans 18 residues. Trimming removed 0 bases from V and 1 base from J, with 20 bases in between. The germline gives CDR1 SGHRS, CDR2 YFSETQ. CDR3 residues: CASSLGGGGRTSSYEQYF. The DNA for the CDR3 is TGCGCCAGCAGCTTGGGTGGGGGCGGGAGAACCAGTTCCTACGAGCAGTACTTC.

CDR3 sequence (DNA): TGTGCCAGCAGCTTAAACCCGGGACAGGGAGGGGAGCTGTTTTTT. Translating it yields CASSLNPGQGGELFF. The chain joins TRBV7-3 to TRBJ2-2, with 9 bases identical to TRBD1. The CDR3 loop spans 15 amino acids. V trimming: 1 base; J trimming: 8 bases; junction bases outside the gene matches: 5. Germline V gene lookup returns CDR1 SGHTA and CDR2 FQGTGA.

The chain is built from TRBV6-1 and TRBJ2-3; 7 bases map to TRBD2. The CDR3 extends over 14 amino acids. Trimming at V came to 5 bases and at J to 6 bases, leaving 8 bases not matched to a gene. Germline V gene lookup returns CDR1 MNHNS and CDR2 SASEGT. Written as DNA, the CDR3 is TGTGCCAGCAGTCTCTTAGGGCGGGAGGATACGCAGTATTTT. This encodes CASSLLGREDTQYF.

Here the CDR3 DNA reads TGTGCCAGCAGTTACAGGGGCGATGAGCAGTTCTTC. This encodes CASSYRGDEQFF. This rearrangement joins TRBV6-5 to TRBJ2-1, with D perhaps matching TRBD1 (5 bases). The CDR3 loop spans 12 amino acids. Germline V gene sequence: CDR1 MNHEY, CDR2 SVGAGI. The V and J ends lost 2 bases and 8 bases respectively, with 7 bases between them.

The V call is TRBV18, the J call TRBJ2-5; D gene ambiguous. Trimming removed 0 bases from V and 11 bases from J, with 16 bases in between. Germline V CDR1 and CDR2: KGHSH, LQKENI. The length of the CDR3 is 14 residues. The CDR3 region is CASSPPWPAVRQYF. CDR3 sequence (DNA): TGTGCCAGCTCACCACCCTGGCCGGCAGTCCGGCAGTACTTC.

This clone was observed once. The CDR3 sequence is CASSLDVGGVTDTQYF. The CDR3 bases are TGTGCCAGCAGCTTAGACGTCGGCGGTGTCACAGATACGCAGTATTTT. The V and J genes are TRBV11-2 and TRBJ2-3; no firm D call. Germline V lookup: CDR1 SGHAT, CDR2 FQNNGV. CDR3 length: 16 amino acids. The V gene lost 0 bases and the J gene lost 2 bases, with 12 bases spanning the gap. The entire variable domain, with the rest obtained from reference TRBV11-2 and TRBJ2-3, is as follows: EAGVAQSPRYKIIEKRQSVAFWCNPISGHATLYWYQQILGQGPKLLIQFQNNGVVDDSQLPKDRFSAERLKGVDSTLKIQPAKLEDSAVYLCASSLDVGGVTDTQYFGPGTRLTVL.

CDR3 sequence: CASSSGGGTEAFF. The DNA of the CDR3 is TGTGCCAGCAGCTCGGGAGGAGGGACTGAAGCTTTCTTT. The V gene is TRBV7-2, the J gene TRBJ1-1; D ambiguous. This CDR3 region has 13 residues. Trimming cost V 4 bases and J 5 bases, with 11 bases left between them. In germline, CDR1 is SGHTA, CDR2 FQGNSA. The whole variable domain, filled in from reference TRBV7-2 and TRBJ1-1, reads GAGVSQSPSNKVTEKGKDVELRCDPISGHTALYWYRQSLGQGLEFLIYFQGNSAPDKSGLPSDRFSAERTGGSVSTLTIQRTQQEDSAVYLCASSSGGGTEAFFGQGTRLTVV.

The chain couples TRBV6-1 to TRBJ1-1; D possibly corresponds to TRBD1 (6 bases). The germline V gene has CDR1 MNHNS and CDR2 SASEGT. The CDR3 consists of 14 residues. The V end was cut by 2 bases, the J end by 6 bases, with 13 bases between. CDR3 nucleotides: TGTGCCAGCAGTGAAAGGGGGTTGAAGGCTGAAGCTTTCTTT. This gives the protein CASSERGLKAEAFF.

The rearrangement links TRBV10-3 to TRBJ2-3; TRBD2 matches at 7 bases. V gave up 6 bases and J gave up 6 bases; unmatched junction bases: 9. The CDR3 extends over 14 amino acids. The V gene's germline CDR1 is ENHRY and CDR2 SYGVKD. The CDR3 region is CAISGGGSMDTQYF. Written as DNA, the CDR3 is TGTGCCATCAGCGGGGGAGGGTCCATGGATACGCAGTATTTT.

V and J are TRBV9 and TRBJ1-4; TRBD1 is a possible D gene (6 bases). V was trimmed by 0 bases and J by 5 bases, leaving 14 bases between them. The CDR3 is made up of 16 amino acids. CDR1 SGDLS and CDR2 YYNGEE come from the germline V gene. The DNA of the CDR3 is TGTGCCAGCAGCGTAGGGACCGGGACATCGAATGAAAAACTGTTTTTT. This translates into CASSVGTGTSNEKLFF.